This T cell receptor (beta chain) was documented in a study of early stage breast cancer tumors. Study-wide results and caveats: Compared with adjacent normal breast, tumors showed approximately 2.5-fold denser, more clonal T cells.

V was shortened by 4 bases and J by 3 bases, with 4 bases between the two germline ends. The CDR3 covers 12 residues. Germline values: CDR1 MDHEN, CDR2 SYDVKM. Each sample had two DNA replicates, 0.5 ug blood or roughly 1.4 ug tissue. The method was immunoSEQ multiplex PCR; TCRdb's version includes in-frame clones alone and lacks a portion of them. The repertoire consists of about 70,000 clones, with around 80% occurring once and the leading ten covering about 4.8%. This clone was found once. Antigen unknown. Sequenced material: blood. The clonotype originates from a person in their 40s with breast cancer. J is TRBJ1-5 and V is TRBV28, with no clear D. This chain's CDR3 is CASSSNNQPQHF. The CDR3 DNA reads as TGTGCCAGCAGTTCAAACAATCAGCCCCAGCATTTT.